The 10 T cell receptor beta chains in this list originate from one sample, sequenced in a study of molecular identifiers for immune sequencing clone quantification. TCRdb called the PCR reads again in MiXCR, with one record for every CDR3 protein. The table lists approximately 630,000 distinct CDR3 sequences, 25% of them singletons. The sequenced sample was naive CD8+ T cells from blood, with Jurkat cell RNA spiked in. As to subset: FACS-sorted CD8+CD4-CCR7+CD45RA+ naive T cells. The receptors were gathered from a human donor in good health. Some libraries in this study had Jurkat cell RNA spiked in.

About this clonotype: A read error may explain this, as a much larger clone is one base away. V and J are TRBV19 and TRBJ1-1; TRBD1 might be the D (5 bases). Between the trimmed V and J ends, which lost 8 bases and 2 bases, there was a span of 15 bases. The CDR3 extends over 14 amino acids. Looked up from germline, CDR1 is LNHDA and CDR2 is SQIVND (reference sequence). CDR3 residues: CASSMDNSNTEAFF. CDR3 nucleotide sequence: TGTGCCAGTTCTATGGACAACTCAAACACTGAAGCTTTCTTT.

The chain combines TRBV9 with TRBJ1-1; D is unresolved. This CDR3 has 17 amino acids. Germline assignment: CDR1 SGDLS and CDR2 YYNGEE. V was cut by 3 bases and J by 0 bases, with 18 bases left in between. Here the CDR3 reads CASSAGMGGYMNTEAFF. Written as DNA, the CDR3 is TGTGCCAGCAGCGCGGGAATGGGCGGATACATGAACACTGAAGCTTTCTTT.

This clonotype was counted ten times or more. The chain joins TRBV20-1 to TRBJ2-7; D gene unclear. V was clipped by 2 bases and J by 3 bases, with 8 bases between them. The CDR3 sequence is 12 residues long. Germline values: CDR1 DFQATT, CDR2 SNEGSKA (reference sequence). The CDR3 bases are TGCAGTGCTAGACCGCAGAGCTACGAGCAGTACTTC. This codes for CSARPQSYEQYF.

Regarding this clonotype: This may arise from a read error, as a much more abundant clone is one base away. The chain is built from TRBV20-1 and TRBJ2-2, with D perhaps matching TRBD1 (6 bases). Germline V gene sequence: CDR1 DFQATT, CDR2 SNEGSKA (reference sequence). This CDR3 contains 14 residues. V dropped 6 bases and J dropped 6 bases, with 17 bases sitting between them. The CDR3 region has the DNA TGCAGTGCCATGGGGACACAAGGCCCCGGGGAGCTGTTTTTT. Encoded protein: CSAMGTQGPGELFF.

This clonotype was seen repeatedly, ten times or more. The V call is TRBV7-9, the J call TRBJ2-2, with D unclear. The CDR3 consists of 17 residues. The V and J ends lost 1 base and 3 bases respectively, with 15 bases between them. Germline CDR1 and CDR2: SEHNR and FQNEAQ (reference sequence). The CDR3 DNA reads TGTGCCAGCAGCTTAGGTCTAGACCGAAGCTACACCGGGGAGCTGTTTTTT. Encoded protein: CASSLGLDRSYTGELFF.

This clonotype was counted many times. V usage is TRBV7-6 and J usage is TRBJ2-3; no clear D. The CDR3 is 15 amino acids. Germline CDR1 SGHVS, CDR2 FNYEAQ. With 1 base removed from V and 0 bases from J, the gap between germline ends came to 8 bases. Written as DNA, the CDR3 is TGTGCCAGCAGCTTAGAATTAACTAGCACAGATACGCAGTATTTT. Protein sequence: CASSLELTSTDTQYF.

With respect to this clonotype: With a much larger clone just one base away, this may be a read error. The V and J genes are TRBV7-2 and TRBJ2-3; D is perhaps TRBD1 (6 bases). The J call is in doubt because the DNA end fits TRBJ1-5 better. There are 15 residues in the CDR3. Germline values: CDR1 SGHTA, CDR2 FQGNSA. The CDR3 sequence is CASSFQGLGGDTQHF. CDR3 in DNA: TGTGCCAGCAGCTTTCAGGGGCTAGGTGGAGATACGCAGCATTTT.

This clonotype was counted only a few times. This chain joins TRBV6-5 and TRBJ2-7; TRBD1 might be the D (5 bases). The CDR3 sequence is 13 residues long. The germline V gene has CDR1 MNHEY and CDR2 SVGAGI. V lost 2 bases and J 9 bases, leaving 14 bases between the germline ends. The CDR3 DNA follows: TGTGCCAGCAGTTACGGGGCAGGGATGGGGCAGTACTTC. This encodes CASSYGAGMGQYF.

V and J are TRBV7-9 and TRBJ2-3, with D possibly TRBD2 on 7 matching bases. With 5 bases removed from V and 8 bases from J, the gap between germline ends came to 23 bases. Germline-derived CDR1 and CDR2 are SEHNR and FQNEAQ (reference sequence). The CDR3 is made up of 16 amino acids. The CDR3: CASSPSQGRAAATQYF. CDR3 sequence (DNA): TGTGCCAGCAGCCCCAGTCAGGGGAGGGCCGCCGCTACGCAGTATTTT.

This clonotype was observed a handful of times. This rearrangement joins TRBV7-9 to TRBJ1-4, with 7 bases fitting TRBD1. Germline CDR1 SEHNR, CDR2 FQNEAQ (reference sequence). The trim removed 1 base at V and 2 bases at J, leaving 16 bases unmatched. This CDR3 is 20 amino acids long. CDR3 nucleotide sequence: TGTGCCAGCAGCTTAGTGCAGTTGACGGGACAGCTTTTCACTAATGAAAAACTGTTTTTT. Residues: CASSLVQLTGQLFTNEKLFF.